A selection of T cell receptor beta chains follows, all from one sample in a study of blood T cell repertoires in COVID-19. TCRdb keeps only in-frame clones here, not all; method: immunoSEQ multiplex PCR. Of roughly 290,000 clones in the sample, around 82% were seen once. Sequencing used peripheral blood. The receptors stem from a human donor with COVID-19, enrolled during active disease. The donor label of this sample is uncertain. Each CDR3 is given with its conserved first and last residue. D genes are given only for firm matches. A clone size is listed for some rows: how often the clone was seen (once, few, many), or a class if it is expanded.

j_call: TRBJ2-2
v_call: TRBV28
d_call: TRBD2
clone_size: .
cdr3_nt: TGTGCCAGCGAGAGTCTAGCGGGAGTCACCGGGGAGCTGTTTTTT
cdr3_aa: CASESLAGVTGELFF

j_call: TRBJ1-5
v_call: TRBV30
d_call: .
clone_size: .
cdr3_nt: TGTGCCTGGAGTGTACAAGTCAGCGATCAGCCCCAGCATTTT
cdr3_aa: CAWSVQVSDQPQHF

j_call: TRBJ2-1
v_call: TRBV28
d_call: TRBD2
clone_size: .
cdr3_nt: TGTGCCAGCAGTTTCAATCCCAGCGGGAGTGGGGGTGAGCAGTTCTTC
cdr3_aa: CASSFNPSGSGGEQFF

j_call: TRBJ1-1
v_call: TRBV19
d_call: TRBD1
clone_size: .
cdr3_nt: TGTGCCAGTAGTCCGGGACAGGGTTACACTGAAGCTTTCTTT
cdr3_aa: CASSPGQGYTEAFF

j_call: TRBJ2-1
v_call: TRBV29-1
d_call: .
clone_size: .
cdr3_nt: TGCAGCGTTGAATTGGGCCGTGAGCAGTTCTTC
cdr3_aa: CSVELGREQFF

j_call: TRBJ2-3
v_call: TRBV10-1
d_call: .
clone_size: .
cdr3_nt: TGCGCCAGCAGGAAGGAGTTCACAGATACGCAGTATTTT
cdr3_aa: CASRKEFTDTQYF

j_call: TRBJ1-5
v_call: TRBV28
d_call: .
clone_size: .
cdr3_nt: TGTGCCAGCAGCTTAGCTACTCAGCCCCAGCATTTT
cdr3_aa: CASSLATQPQHF

j_call: TRBJ2-2
v_call: TRBV19
d_call: TRBD2
clone_size: .
cdr3_nt: TGTGCCAGTAGCTTGGGACTAGCGAACACCGGGGAGCTGTTTTTT
cdr3_aa: CASSLGLANTGELFF

j_call: TRBJ2-7
v_call: TRBV28
d_call: TRBD1
clone_size: .
cdr3_nt: TGTGCCAGCAGTTTCTCCGGGACAGGAGATTTACGTATGGAGTACTTC
cdr3_aa: CASSFSGTGDLRMEYF

j_call: TRBJ1-1
v_call: TRBV28
d_call: .
clone_size: .
cdr3_nt: TGTGCCAGCAGTTCCCCCCCGAGGGGGAGGGACACTGAAGCTTTCTTT
cdr3_aa: CASSSPPRGRDTEAFF

j_call: TRBJ2-7
v_call: TRBV19
d_call: .
clone_size: .
cdr3_nt: TGTGCCAGTAGTATAGATCAGGCAGGGGAAGGCGAGCAGTACTTC
cdr3_aa: CASSIDQAGEGEQYF

j_call: TRBJ1-5
v_call: TRBV5-8
d_call: TRBD1
clone_size: .
cdr3_nt: TGTGCCAGCAGCCTGGAGGGACAGGTCCATCAGCCCCAGCATTTT
cdr3_aa: CASSLEGQVHQPQHF

j_call: TRBJ1-3
v_call: TRBV28
d_call: TRBD1
clone_size: .
cdr3_nt: TGTGCCAGCAGTAGGGACAGGAGCTCTGGAAACACCATATATTTT
cdr3_aa: CASSRDRSSGNTIYF

j_call: TRBJ1-6
v_call: TRBV6-4
d_call: .
clone_size: once
cdr3_nt: TGTGCCAGCGGCGAGGATTCACCCCTCCACTTT
cdr3_aa: CASGEDSPLHF

j_call: TRBJ1-1
v_call: TRBV6-5
d_call: .
clone_size: .
cdr3_nt: TGTGCCAGCAGTTCCCCAGGGTTGGGCACTGAAGCTTTCTTT
cdr3_aa: CASSSPGLGTEAFF

j_call: TRBJ2-3
v_call: TRBV28
d_call: TRBD1
clone_size: .
cdr3_nt: TGTGCCAGCAGTCTACCCCGACAGGGCCATACGCAGTATTTT
cdr3_aa: CASSLPRQGHTQYF

j_call: TRBJ2-7
v_call: TRBV19
d_call: TRBD2
clone_size: .
cdr3_nt: TGTGCCAGTAGTATGGTTCTAGCGGGATACTCCTACGAGCAGTACTTC
cdr3_aa: CASSMVLAGYSYEQYF

j_call: TRBJ2-7
v_call: TRBV6-5
d_call: TRBD1
clone_size: .
cdr3_nt: TGTGCCAGCAGCTCAGACAGGGGCCCACCCTACGAGCAGTACTTC
cdr3_aa: CASSSDRGPPYEQYF

j_call: TRBJ1-4
v_call: TRBV2
d_call: .
clone_size: .
cdr3_nt: TGTGCCAGCAGTGAGGTCCGGAATGAAAAACTGTTTTTT
cdr3_aa: CASSEVRNEKLFF

j_call: TRBJ2-2
v_call: TRBV27
d_call: TRBD2
clone_size: .
cdr3_nt: TGTGCCAGCAGGCCAATCCTAGCGGATTTGAACACCGGGGAGCTGTTTTTT
cdr3_aa: CASRPILADLNTGELFF

j_call: TRBJ1-2
v_call: TRBV5-1
d_call: .
clone_size: .
cdr3_nt: TGCGCCAGCAGCTTGAGGCAGGGTAACTATGGCTACACCTTC
cdr3_aa: CASSLRQGNYGYTF

j_call: TRBJ2-1
v_call: TRBV11-3
d_call: TRBD2
clone_size: .
cdr3_nt: TGTGCCAGCAGCCGTTCCAGAGGGGCTAGCGGGAGATTGGGTGAGCAGTTCTTC
cdr3_aa: CASSRSRGASGRLGEQFF

j_call: TRBJ2-1
v_call: TRBV11-2
d_call: TRBD2
clone_size: .
cdr3_nt: TGTGCCAGCAGCTTAGGTCCGGGAGGGGGTGAGAATGAGCAGTTCTTC
cdr3_aa: CASSLGPGGGENEQFF

j_call: TRBJ2-7
v_call: TRBV6-5
d_call: .
clone_size: .
cdr3_nt: TGTGCCAGCAGGAGAGACAGAAATGACTACGAGCAGTACTTC
cdr3_aa: CASRRDRNDYEQYF

j_call: TRBJ1-1
v_call: TRBV10-2
d_call: .
clone_size: .
cdr3_nt: TGCGCCAGCAGACCCCAGGGGCAGCCCAACACTGAAGCTTTCTTT
cdr3_aa: CASRPQGQPNTEAFF

j_call: TRBJ2-7
v_call: TRBV5-4
d_call: TRBD2
clone_size: .
cdr3_nt: TGTGCCAGCAGCCAGGGACTAGCGGGAGCCTCCTACGAGCAGTACTTC
cdr3_aa: CASSQGLAGASYEQYF

j_call: TRBJ1-1
v_call: TRBV7-3
d_call: .
clone_size: .
cdr3_nt: TGTGCCAGCAGCAGTATTGGGGCCACTGAAGCTTTCTTT
cdr3_aa: CASSSIGATEAFF

j_call: TRBJ2-1
v_call: TRBV5-1
d_call: TRBD2
clone_size: .
cdr3_nt: TGCGCCAGCAGCCTGCGACTAGCGGGAGGGGTGTACAATGAGCAGTTCTTC
cdr3_aa: CASSLRLAGGVYNEQFF

j_call: TRBJ1-2
v_call: TRBV7-2
d_call: .
clone_size: .
cdr3_nt: TGTGCCAGCAGCTTAGCGGGGGGGTCGGGTGGCTACACCTTC
cdr3_aa: CASSLAGGSGGYTF

j_call: TRBJ2-1
v_call: TRBV5-1
d_call: TRBD2
clone_size: .
cdr3_nt: TGCGCCAGCAGCTTGGGAAGAGCGGGAGACAATGAGCAGTTCTTC
cdr3_aa: CASSLGRAGDNEQFF

j_call: TRBJ1-2
v_call: TRBV7-2
d_call: .
clone_size: .
cdr3_nt: TGTGCCAGCAGCTCCACCCCGGGGGGGAACTATGGCTACACCTTC
cdr3_aa: CASSSTPGGNYGYTF

j_call: TRBJ1-5
v_call: TRBV6-2/TRBV6-3
d_call: .
clone_size: .
cdr3_nt: TGTGCCAGCAGTTCCATTCGGACAGCCGAAGATCAGCCCCAGCATTTT
cdr3_aa: CASSSIRTAEDQPQHF

j_call: TRBJ2-7
v_call: TRBV6-5
d_call: .
clone_size: .
cdr3_nt: TGTGCCAGCACCAACAGGGATATAGTCGAGCAGTACTTC
cdr3_aa: CASTNRDIVEQYF

j_call: TRBJ1-3
v_call: TRBV19
d_call: .
clone_size: .
cdr3_nt: TGTGCCAGTAGAACGGACAGCCTGCCTGGAAACACCATATATTTT
cdr3_aa: CASRTDSLPGNTIYF

j_call: TRBJ1-2
v_call: TRBV29-1
d_call: .
clone_size: .
cdr3_nt: TGCAGCGTTGGGGGAGTGGCTGAGCATGGCTACACCTTC
cdr3_aa: CSVGGVAEHGYTF

j_call: TRBJ2-5
v_call: TRBV6-2/TRBV6-3
d_call: .
clone_size: .
cdr3_nt: TGTGCCAGCAGCCGCCGGAACGGGGAGACCCAGTACTTC
cdr3_aa: CASSRRNGETQYF

j_call: TRBJ2-3
v_call: TRBV27
d_call: TRBD1
clone_size: .
cdr3_nt: TGTGCCAGCAGTTTATTGGGACAGGGTTTTGAAGATACGCAGTATTTT
cdr3_aa: CASSLLGQGFEDTQYF

j_call: TRBJ1-1
v_call: TRBV10-2
d_call: TRBD1
clone_size: .
cdr3_nt: TGCGCCACCGGGGACAGGATTGAAGCTTTCTTT
cdr3_aa: CATGDRIEAFF

j_call: TRBJ1-2
v_call: TRBV28
d_call: .
clone_size: .
cdr3_nt: TGTGCCAGCAGTGAGCTCGCGCAGGGTCAGACTTATGGCTACACCTTC
cdr3_aa: CASSELAQGQTYGYTF

j_call: TRBJ1-3
v_call: TRBV11-2
d_call: TRBD1
clone_size: .
cdr3_nt: TGTGCCAGCAGCTGGGACAGGGGGGTTGGAAACACCATATATTTT
cdr3_aa: CASSWDRGVGNTIYF

j_call: TRBJ1-2
v_call: TRBV12-3/TRBV12-4
d_call: .
clone_size: .
cdr3_nt: TGTGCCAGCAGTTCCCGCCTAGGCTACACCTTC
cdr3_aa: CASSSRLGYTF

j_call: TRBJ2-7
v_call: TRBV5-6
d_call: TRBD2
clone_size: .
cdr3_nt: TGTGCCAGCAGCCGGGAGGAGAAGTACGAGCAGTACTTC
cdr3_aa: CASSREEKYEQYF

j_call: TRBJ2-5
v_call: TRBV5-1
d_call: TRBD1
clone_size: once
cdr3_nt: TGCGCCAGCAGCAGATCCGGGACAGGACCCCAAGAGACCCAGTACTTC
cdr3_aa: CASSRSGTGPQETQYF

j_call: TRBJ2-7
v_call: TRBV30
d_call: TRBD2
clone_size: .
cdr3_nt: TGTGCCTGGAGAAGCGGGAGGGCTTCCTACGAGCAGTACTTC
cdr3_aa: CAWRSGRASYEQYF

j_call: TRBJ1-6
v_call: TRBV7-2
d_call: TRBD1
clone_size: .
cdr3_nt: TGTGCCAGCAGCCAGCAGGGGGTGGATAATTCACCCCTCCACTTT
cdr3_aa: CASSQQGVDNSPLHF

j_call: TRBJ1-5
v_call: TRBV28
d_call: TRBD1
clone_size: .
cdr3_nt: TGTGCCAGCAGTTTGGGGGACAGGGGAGGTCAGCCCCAGCATTTT
cdr3_aa: CASSLGDRGGQPQHF

j_call: TRBJ1-5
v_call: TRBV18
d_call: TRBD1
clone_size: .
cdr3_nt: TGTGCCAGCTCACCGGAGGGACAGGTGGGTCAGCCCCAGCATTTT
cdr3_aa: CASSPEGQVGQPQHF

j_call: TRBJ1-1
v_call: TRBV24-1
d_call: .
clone_size: few
cdr3_nt: TGTGCCACCAGAGACCGGGACACTGAAGCTTTCTTT
cdr3_aa: CATRDRDTEAFF

j_call: TRBJ2-2
v_call: TRBV24-1
d_call: TRBD1
clone_size: .
cdr3_nt: TGTGCCACCAGTGAGACTCCGGGACAGGGTGCCGGGGAGCTGTTTTTT
cdr3_aa: CATSETPGQGAGELFF

j_call: TRBJ2-3
v_call: TRBV4-3
d_call: .
clone_size: .
cdr3_nt: TGCGCCAGCAGCCCCGGACTGAGCACAGATACGCAGTATTTT
cdr3_aa: CASSPGLSTDTQYF

j_call: TRBJ2-1
v_call: TRBV28
d_call: TRBD2
clone_size: .
cdr3_nt: TGTGCCAGCAGTTTATTGGGCGGGAGGCGGAATGAGCAGTTCTTC
cdr3_aa: CASSLLGGRRNEQFF

j_call: TRBJ2-6
v_call: TRBV30
d_call: .
clone_size: once
cdr3_nt: TGTGCCTGGAGGAGGAGGGGGCGTAAAAATGTCCCCCACTACTCTGGGGCCAACGTCCTGACTTTC
cdr3_aa: CAWRRRGRKNVPHYSGANVLTF

j_call: TRBJ2-3
v_call: TRBV9
d_call: .
clone_size: .
cdr3_nt: TGTGCCAGCAGCGTAGAATCCGCGAGACACACAGATACGCAGTATTTT
cdr3_aa: CASSVESARHTDTQYF

j_call: TRBJ1-2
v_call: TRBV6-6
d_call: TRBD1
clone_size: .
cdr3_nt: TGTGCCAGCACCCTGGACAGGAATAACTATGGCTACACCTTC
cdr3_aa: CASTLDRNNYGYTF